This T cell receptor beta chain comes out of a study of T cells in Graves' hyperthyroidism and ophthalmopathy. This clonotype came up a few times. This CDR3 has 14 amino acids. V was shortened by 3 bases and J by 1 base, with 9 bases between the two germline ends. CDR1 is MGHRA, CDR2 YSYEKL, per germline. RNA transcripts were the template for amplifying TCR beta CDR3 regions. TCR CDR3 underwent first-round RT-PCR with the HTBI primer set. TCRdb re-called the multiplex PCR reads through MiXCR, storing one row per CDR3 protein. The sample shows about 640,000 distinct CDR3 sequences, 20% of them seen only once.

Sequencing was done on a sample of blood. The source of this sequence is a man younger than 40 with Graves' ophthalmopathy. The chain has TRBV4-1 and TRBJ1-1; D might be TRBD1 (5 bases). The CDR3 DNA is TGCGCCAGCAGCCACATGGGGACGAACACTGAAGCTTTCTTT. It translates to CASSHMGTNTEAFF.